The source of this T cell receptor (beta chain) is a study of blood T cell repertoires in COVID-19. As for the study in general: Sample material is recorded as cDNA or gDNA derived from T cells, B-cell-depleted T cells, or PBMCs.

Produced via immunoSEQ multiplex PCR; TCRdb's table is partial and in-frame only. The sample lists hundreds of thousands of clones, approximately 90% occurring once. Seattle patients were enrolled during active infection and followed longitudinally. The V gene's germline CDR1 is MNHEY and CDR2 SMNVEV (reference sequence). The CDR3 sequence is 17 residues long. J lost 8 bases, V lost 5 bases, and 10 bases had no gene match. Sequencing used peripheral blood. The V call is TRBV27, the J call TRBJ2-1, with TRBD2 matching 15 bases. The receptor's source is a man between 60 and 75 years old with COVID-19, enrolled during active disease. DNA of the CDR3: TGTGCCAGCAGTCCCTACCGGACTAGCGGGGGGGTCGATGAGCAGTTCTTC. This gives the protein CASSPYRTSGGVDEQFF.